This T cell receptor beta chain was found in a study of cytomegalovirus exposure and HLA in healthy donors. This CDR3 has 15 residues. Germline CDR1 and CDR2: MNHEY and SMNVEV (reference sequence). Primers: 60 Vbeta forward and 13 Jbeta reverse. Assay used: immunoSEQ multiplex PCR; TCRdb lists only in-frame clones, some missing. The table records about 160,000 clones, more than 70% of them present only once. This sequence was found in a man aged 25-45 years in good health and CMV-seronegative. The chain uses TRBV27 and TRBJ1-5; D is ambiguous. Input material: PBMCs. The CDR3 spells CAKTRWARDTQPQHF. CDR3 DNA: TGTGCTAAAACTAGGTGGGCGAGAGATACTCAGCCCCAGCATTTT.